This TCR beta chain comes out of a study of cytomegalovirus exposure and HLA in healthy donors. Researchers ran the PCR with 60 Vbeta and 13 Jbeta primers. Assay used: immunoSEQ multiplex PCR; TCRdb lists only in-frame clones, some missing. The sample contains about 150,000 clones, roughly 80% of which appear only once. Germline V gene data show CDR1 as SNHLY and CDR2 as FYNNEI. The CDR3 spans 16 residues. Unmatched junction bases numbered 10, after V lost 6 bases and J lost 5 bases. Sequenced sample: PBMCs. The chain couples TRBV2 to TRBJ2-7, with 13 bases that match TRBD2. This receptor was taken from a male donor in good health and CMV-seronegative. CDR3 sequence: CASRQTWTSGSHEQYF. Written as DNA, the CDR3 is TGTGCCAGCAGACAGACTTGGACTAGCGGGAGCCACGAGCAGTACTTC.